The clone carrying this TCR beta chain has just a few counts. These data originate in a study of early T cells in non-severe SARS-CoV-2 infection. Study summary: Alpha and beta chains were unpaired, from unsorted whole-blood bulk RNA.

TCRdb itself ran the 5' RACE reads through MiXCR, one entry per CDR3 protein. This sample has approximately 99,000 distinct CDR3 sequences; roughly 12% occur once, and the top ten carry around 3.2%. Sequenced input: whole blood. This receptor was taken from an adult who was a healthcare worker with PCR-confirmed SARS-CoV-2 infection or an uninfected control (not recorded which).

The CDR3 is CSVEDSIYEQYF. In DNA form, the CDR3 reads TGCAGCGTTGAAGATAGTATCTACGAGCAGTACTTC. The genes are TRBV29-1 and TRBJ2-7; D is unresolved. CDR1 SQVTM and CDR2 ANQGSEA come from the germline V gene. V was cut by 0 bases and J by 3 bases, with 6 bases left in between. The CDR3 has 12 residues.